The clone carrying this T cell receptor (beta chain) was detected many times. Antigen: not known. The TCR beta CDR3 regions underwent amplification using RNA transcripts as the source. The HTBI set primed first-round TCR CDR3 RT-PCR. MiXCR, run by TCRdb on the multiplex PCR reads, gives a single entry per CDR3 protein. The sample lists 400,000 or so distinct CDR3 sequences; around 15% were seen once. This record comes from a study of T cells in Graves' hyperthyroidism and ophthalmopathy. General study findings and limits: Most expanded thyroid clonotypes above 0.001 recurred in blood.

Exclusions: uncontrolled infection, other autoimmune disease, pregnancy, lactation. Each diagnosis was grounded in clinical symptoms, serum thyroxine and TRAb, thyroid ultrasound, and orbital computed tomography. The CDR3 is 13 amino acids. Trimming took off 6 bases at V and 6 bases at J, with 18 bases between the two ends. Germline values: CDR1 SQVTM, CDR2 ANQGSEA. The sequenced material came from blood. The TCR originated in a woman aged 55-70 years with Graves' ophthalmopathy. The V gene is TRBV29-1, the J gene TRBJ2-7; possibly TRBD2 for D (5 bases). CDR3 sequence reads: CSVDPRGKGEQYF. In DNA form, the CDR3 reads TGCAGCGTGGACCCGAGAGGGAAGGGCGAGCAGTACTTC.